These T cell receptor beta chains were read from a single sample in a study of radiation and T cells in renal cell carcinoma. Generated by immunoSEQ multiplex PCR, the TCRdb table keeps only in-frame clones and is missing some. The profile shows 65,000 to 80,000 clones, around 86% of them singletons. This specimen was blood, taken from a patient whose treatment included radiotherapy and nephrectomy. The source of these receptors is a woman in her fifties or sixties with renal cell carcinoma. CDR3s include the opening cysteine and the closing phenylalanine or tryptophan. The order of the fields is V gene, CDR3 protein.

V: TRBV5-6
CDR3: CASSLSRTINGYTF

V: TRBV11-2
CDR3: CASSLLVANDEQYF

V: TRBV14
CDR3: CASSVTGIYGYTF

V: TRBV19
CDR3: CASSTRGNTEAFF

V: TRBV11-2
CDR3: CASRQSGGLRMNTEAFF

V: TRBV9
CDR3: CASSVEGSTGELFF

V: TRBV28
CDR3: CASSLRGSTQYF

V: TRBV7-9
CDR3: CASSLGDRVGGDTQYF

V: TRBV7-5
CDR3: CARTPRLSYEQYF

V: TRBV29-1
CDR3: CSVERSRQGGAEAFF

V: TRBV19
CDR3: CASSPLGGHTVDTQYF

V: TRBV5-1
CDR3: CASSLDGQYNEQFF

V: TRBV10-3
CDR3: CAISESAGGQETQYF

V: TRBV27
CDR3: CASSPGQGGGTDTQYF

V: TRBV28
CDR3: CASSPNVGDSHTEAFF

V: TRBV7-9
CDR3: CASSLTGGQETQYF

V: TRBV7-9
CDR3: CASSFGLAGAYNEQFF

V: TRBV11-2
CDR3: CASVASGGVSQYF

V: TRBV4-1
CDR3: CASSQETREPTTYEQYF

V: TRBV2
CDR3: CASSVAGADQPQHF

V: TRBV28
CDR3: CASSPTGVYGNTIYF

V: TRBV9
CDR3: CASHRGAGGDSPLHF

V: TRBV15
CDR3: CATSRGGGGETQYF

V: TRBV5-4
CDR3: CASSLPRQSYEQYF

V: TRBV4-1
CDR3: CASSQEDGGTEAFF

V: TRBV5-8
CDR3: CASSSGLTQLPETQYF

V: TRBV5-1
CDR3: CASSLVSGNYNEQFF

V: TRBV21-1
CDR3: CASNKEIAGPYNEQFF

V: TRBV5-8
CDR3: CASSKHGLSNQPQHF

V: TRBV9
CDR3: CASSVAGGESGNTIYF

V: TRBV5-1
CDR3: CASSAGLANTGELFF

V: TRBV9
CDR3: CASSVAGTEAFF

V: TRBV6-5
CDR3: CASRGVGFGEQYF

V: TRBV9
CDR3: CASGSGQSGADTQYF

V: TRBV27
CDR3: CASSLFTSPNEKLFF

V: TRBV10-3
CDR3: CAISTGLAGESDTQYF

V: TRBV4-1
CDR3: CASSQDATAGFREQYF

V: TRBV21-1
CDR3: CASSKIRREFRDCSTIYF